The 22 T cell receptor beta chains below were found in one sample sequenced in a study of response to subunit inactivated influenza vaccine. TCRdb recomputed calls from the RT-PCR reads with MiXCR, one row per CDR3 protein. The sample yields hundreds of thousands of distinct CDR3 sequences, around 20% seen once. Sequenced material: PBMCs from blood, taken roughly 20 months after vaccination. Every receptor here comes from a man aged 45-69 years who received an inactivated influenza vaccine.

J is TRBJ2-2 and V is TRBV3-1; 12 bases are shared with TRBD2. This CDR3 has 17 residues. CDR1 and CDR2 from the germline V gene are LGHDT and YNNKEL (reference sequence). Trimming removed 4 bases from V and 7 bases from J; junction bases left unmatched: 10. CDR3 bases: TGTGCCAGCAGCCTAATGCTAGCGGGGGGGATCGGCGGGGAGCTGTTTTTT. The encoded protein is CASSLMLAGGIGGELFF.

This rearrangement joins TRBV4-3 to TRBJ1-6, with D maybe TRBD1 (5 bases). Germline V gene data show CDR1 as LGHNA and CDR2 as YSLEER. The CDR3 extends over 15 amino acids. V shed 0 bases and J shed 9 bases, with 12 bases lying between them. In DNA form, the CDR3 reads TGCGCCAGCAGCCAAGAGGGGGTCCGAGGTTCACCCCTCCACTTT. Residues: CASSQEGVRGSPLHF.

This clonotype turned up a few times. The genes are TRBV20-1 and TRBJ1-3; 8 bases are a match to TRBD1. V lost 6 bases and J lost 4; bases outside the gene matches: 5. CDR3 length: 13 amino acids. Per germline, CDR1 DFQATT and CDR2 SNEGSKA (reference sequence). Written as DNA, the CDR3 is TGCAGTGCCGAGCAGGGGGCCGGAAACACCATATATTTT. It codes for CSAEQGAGNTIYF.

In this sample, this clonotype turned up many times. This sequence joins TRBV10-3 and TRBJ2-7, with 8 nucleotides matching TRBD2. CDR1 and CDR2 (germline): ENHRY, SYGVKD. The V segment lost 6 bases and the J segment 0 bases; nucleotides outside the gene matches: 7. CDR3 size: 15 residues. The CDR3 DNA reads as TGTGCCATCAGGCCCACTAGCGGCCCCTCCTACGAGCAGTACTTC. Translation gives CAIRPTSGPSYEQYF.

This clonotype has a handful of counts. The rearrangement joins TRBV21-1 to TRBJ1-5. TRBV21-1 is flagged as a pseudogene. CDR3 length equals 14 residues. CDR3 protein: CASSKVPGNQPQHF. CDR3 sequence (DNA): TGTGCCAGCAGCAAAGTCCCAGGCAATCAGCCCCAGCATTTT.

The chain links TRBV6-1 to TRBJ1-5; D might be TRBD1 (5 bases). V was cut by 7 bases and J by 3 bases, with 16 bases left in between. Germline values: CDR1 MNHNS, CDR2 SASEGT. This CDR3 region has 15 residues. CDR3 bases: TGTGCCAGCACCACGGAGGGGAACAACAATCAGCCCCAGCATTTT. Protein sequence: CASTTEGNNNQPQHF.

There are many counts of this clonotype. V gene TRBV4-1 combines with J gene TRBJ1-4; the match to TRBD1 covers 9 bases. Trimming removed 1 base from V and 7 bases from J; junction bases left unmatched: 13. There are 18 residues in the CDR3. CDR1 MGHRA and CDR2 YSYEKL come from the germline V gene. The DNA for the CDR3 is TGCGCCAGCAGCCAAGTGTCGAGTGGCACAGGGGGCTTTGAAAAACTGTTTTTT. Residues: CASSQVSSGTGGFEKLFF.

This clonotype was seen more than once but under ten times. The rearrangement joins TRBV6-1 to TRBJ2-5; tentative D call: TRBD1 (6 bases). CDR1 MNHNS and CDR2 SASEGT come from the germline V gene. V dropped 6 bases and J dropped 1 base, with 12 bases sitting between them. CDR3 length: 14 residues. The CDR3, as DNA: TGTGCCAGCAGCAAGACAGGTTTCCAAGAGACCCAGTACTTC. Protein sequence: CASSKTGFQETQYF.

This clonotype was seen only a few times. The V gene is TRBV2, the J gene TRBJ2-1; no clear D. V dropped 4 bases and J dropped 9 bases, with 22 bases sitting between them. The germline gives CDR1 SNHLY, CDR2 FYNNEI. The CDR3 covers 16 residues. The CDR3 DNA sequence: TGTGCCAGCAGTGTTGGCCGGGCGCGTGATTTGGTTGAGCAGTTCTTC. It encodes CASSVGRARDLVEQFF.

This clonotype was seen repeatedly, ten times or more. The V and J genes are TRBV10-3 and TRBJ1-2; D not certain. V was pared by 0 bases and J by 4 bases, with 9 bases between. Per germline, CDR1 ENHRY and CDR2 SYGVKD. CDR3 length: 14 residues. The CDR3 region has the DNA TGTGCCATCAGTGAGTCTACAGAAATCTATGGCTACACCTTC. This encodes CAISESTEIYGYTF.

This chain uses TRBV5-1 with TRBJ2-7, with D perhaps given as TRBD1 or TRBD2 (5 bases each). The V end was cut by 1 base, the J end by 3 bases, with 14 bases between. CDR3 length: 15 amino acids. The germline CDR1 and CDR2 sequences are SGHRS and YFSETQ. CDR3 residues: CASSLTGTAFYEQYF. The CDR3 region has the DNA TGCGCCAGCAGCTTGACCGGGACCGCGTTCTACGAGCAGTACTTC.

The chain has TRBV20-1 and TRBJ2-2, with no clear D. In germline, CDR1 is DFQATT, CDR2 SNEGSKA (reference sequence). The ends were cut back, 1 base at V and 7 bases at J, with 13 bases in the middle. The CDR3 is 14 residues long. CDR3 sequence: CSARVPESGGELFF. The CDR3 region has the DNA TGCAGTGCTAGAGTACCAGAGTCGGGCGGGGAGCTGTTTTTT.

CDR3 DNA sequence: TGCAGTGCTAAAGAAACTAGCGTCGCAACAGATACGCAGTATTTT. This gives the protein CSAKETSVATDTQYF. V gene TRBV20-1 combines with J gene TRBJ2-3, with TRBD2 matching 7 bases. Germline assignment: CDR1 DFQATT and CDR2 SNEGSKA (reference sequence). J lost 3 bases, V lost 4 bases, and 10 bases had no gene match. This CDR3 has 15 amino acids.

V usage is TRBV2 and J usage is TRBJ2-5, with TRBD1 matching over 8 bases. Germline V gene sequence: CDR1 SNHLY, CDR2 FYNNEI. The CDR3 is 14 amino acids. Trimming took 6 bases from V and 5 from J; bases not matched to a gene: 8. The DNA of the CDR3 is TGTGCCAGCAGCCCCCGGACAGGGACGGAGACCCAGTACTTC. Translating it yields CASSPRTGTETQYF.

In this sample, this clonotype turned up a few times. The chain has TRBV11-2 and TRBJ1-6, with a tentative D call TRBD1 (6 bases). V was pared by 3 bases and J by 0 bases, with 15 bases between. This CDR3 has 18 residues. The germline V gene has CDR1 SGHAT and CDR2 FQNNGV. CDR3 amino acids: CASSFHIRGASYNSPLHF. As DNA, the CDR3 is TGTGCCAGCAGCTTCCACATCAGGGGTGCCTCCTATAATTCACCCCTCCACTTT. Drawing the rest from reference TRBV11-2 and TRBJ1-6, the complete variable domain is EAGVAQSPRYKIIEKRQSVAFWCNPISGHATLYWYQQILGQGPKLLIQFQNNGVVDDSQLPKDRFSAERLKGVDSTLKIQPAKLEDSAVYLCASSFHIRGASYNSPLHFGNGTRLTVT.

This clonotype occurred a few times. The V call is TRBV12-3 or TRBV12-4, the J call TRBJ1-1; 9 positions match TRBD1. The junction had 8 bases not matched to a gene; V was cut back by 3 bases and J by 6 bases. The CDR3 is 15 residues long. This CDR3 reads CASSFSGTGTAEAFF. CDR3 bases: TGTGCCAGCAGTTTTAGCGGGACAGGGACGGCTGAAGCTTTCTTT.

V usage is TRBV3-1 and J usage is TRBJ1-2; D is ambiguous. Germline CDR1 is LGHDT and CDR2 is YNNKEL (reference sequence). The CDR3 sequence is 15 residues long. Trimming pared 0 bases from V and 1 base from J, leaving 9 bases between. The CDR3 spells CASSQDALHNYGYTF. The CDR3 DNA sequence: TGTGCCAGCAGCCAAGATGCCCTGCATAACTATGGCTACACCTTC.

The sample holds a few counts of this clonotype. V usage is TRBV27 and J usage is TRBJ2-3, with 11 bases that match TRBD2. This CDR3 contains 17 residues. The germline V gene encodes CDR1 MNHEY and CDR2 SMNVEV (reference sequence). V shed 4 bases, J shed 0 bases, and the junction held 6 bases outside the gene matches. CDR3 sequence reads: CASSSLLAGGSTDTQYF. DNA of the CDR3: TGTGCCAGCAGTTCGCTCCTAGCGGGGGGTAGCACAGATACGCAGTATTTT.

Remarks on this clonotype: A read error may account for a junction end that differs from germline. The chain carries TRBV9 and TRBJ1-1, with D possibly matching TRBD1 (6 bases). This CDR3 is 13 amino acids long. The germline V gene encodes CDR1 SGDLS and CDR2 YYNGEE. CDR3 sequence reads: CASSASGVGEVFF. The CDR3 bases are TGTGCCAGCAGCGCATCAGGGGTGGGTGAAGTTTTCTTT.

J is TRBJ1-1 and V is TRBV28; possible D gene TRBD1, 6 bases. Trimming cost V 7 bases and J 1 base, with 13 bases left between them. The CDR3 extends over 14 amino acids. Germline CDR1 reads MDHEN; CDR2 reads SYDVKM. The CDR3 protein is CASTKQGGNTEAFF. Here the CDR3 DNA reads TGTGCCAGCACCAAACAGGGTGGGAACACTGAAGCTTTCTTT.

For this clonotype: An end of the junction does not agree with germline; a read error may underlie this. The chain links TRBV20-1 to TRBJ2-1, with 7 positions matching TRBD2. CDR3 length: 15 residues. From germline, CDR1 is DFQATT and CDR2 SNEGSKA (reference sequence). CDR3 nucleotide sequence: TGCAGTGCTAGTCGTCCCGGGAGGAGATACAATGAGGAGTTCTTC. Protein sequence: CSASRPGRRYNEEFF.

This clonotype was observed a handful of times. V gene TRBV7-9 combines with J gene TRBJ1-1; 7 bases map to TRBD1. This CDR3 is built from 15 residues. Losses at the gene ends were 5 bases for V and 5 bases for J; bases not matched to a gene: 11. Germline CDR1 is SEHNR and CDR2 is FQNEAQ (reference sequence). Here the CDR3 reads CASSLPLTGSTEAFF. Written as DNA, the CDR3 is TGTGCCAGCAGCCTCCCCCTGACAGGGTCTACTGAAGCTTTCTTT.